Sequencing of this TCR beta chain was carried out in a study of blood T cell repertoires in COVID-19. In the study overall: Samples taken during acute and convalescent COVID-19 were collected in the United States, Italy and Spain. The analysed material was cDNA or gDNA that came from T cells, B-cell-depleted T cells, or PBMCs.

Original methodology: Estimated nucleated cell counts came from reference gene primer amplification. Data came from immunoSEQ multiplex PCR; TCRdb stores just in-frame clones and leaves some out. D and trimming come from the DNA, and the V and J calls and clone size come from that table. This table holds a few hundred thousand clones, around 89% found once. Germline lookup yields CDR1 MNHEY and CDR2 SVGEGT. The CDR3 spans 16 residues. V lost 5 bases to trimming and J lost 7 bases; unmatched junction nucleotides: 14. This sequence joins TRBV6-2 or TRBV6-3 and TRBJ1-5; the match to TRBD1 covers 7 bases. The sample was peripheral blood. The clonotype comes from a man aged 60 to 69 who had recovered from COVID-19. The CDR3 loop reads CASSPRQGGFGQPQHF. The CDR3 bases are TGTGCCAGCAGTCCAAGACAGGGAGGATTCGGACAGCCCCAGCATTTT.